This TCR beta chain was sequenced in a study of CD8 T cells in ankylosing spondylitis. Ten or more counts support this clonotype. TCRdb ran MiXCR on the 5' RACE reads and lists one entry per CDR3 protein. The table lists 30,000 to 40,000 distinct CDR3 sequences, 3% of them singletons. Material for sequencing was blood, either unsorted or a sorted T cell fraction (not recorded which). The sequence came from a male donor with ankylosing spondylitis or in good health (not recorded which).

The CDR3 nucleotides read TGTGCCAGCAGCGTAGTGACAGGGAACACTGAAGCTTTCTTT. Translation gives CASSVVTGNTEAFF. This chain joins TRBV9 and TRBJ1-1; D is perhaps TRBD1 (6 bases). CDR1 and CDR2 (germline): SGDLS, YYNGEE. The ends were cut back, 0 bases at V and 1 base at J, with 7 bases in the middle. The CDR3 runs to 14 residues.